Shown below are 26 T cell receptor beta chains from a single sample sequenced in a study of cytomegalovirus exposure and HLA in healthy donors. Assay: immunoSEQ multiplex PCR; the TCRdb copy retains only in-frame clones and omits some. Of 150,000 to 200,000 clones listed, over 85% were seen once; the top ten hold just over 4%. Sequencing was performed on PBMCs. Receptor source: a man in his late teens or twenties in good health and CMV-seropositive.

The chain recombines TRBV7-9 with TRBJ2-7; 12 nucleotides align to TRBD2. The CDR3 covers 15 residues. Trimming at V came to 4 bases and at J to 3 bases, leaving 4 bases not matched to a gene. Per germline, CDR1 SEHNR and CDR2 FQNEAQ (reference sequence). The CDR3 is CASSSGTSGFYEQYF. The CDR3 DNA sequence: TGTGCCAGCAGCTCCGGGACTAGCGGGTTCTACGAGCAGTACTTC.

This clone appeared once. This rearrangement joins TRBV19 to TRBJ2-7, with TRBD1 identical over 9 bases. Trimming at V came to 5 bases and at J to 2 bases, leaving 10 bases not matched to a gene. The length of the CDR3 is 16 residues. CDR1 LNHDA and CDR2 SQIVND come from the germline V gene (reference sequence). CDR3 DNA: TGTGCCAGTAGTCCCATTACCGGGACAGGGACCTACGAGCAGTACTTC. It is translated as CASSPITGTGTYEQYF.

The chain has TRBV20-1 and TRBJ1-2, with a tentative D call TRBD1 (5 bases). The CDR3 is made up of 11 amino acids. CDR1 DFQATT and CDR2 SNEGSKA come from the germline V gene (reference sequence). Trimming took 6 bases from V and 7 from J, leaving 12 bases between them. The CDR3 region has the DNA TGCAGTGCAAACGTAAGGGGTGGCTACACCTTC. Protein: CSANVRGGYTF.

This clone was observed a single time. The gene calls are TRBV2 and TRBJ1-4; 8 bases are shared with TRBD1. CDR1 and CDR2 from the germline V gene are SNHLY and FYNNEI. This CDR3 is built from 12 residues. The trim removed 9 bases at V and 8 bases at J, leaving 5 bases unmatched. This CDR3 reads CASRTGREKLFF. The CDR3 DNA is TGTGCCAGTAGGACAGGGCGAGAAAAACTGTTTTTT.

This chain joins TRBV6-1 and TRBJ2-7; D is perhaps TRBD2 (6 bases). CDR1 and CDR2 (germline): MNHNS, SASEGT. This CDR3 region has 15 residues. Trimming shortened V by 8 bases and J by 5 bases, and 22 bases separated the two germline ends. As DNA, the CDR3 is TGTGCCAGCTCCCCCTCCCGTCCGGGAGAGAACGAGCAGTACTTC. Residues: CASSPSRPGENEQYF.

This chain connects TRBV27 to TRBJ2-1, with a weak D call TRBD2 (6 bases). The V and J ends lost 2 bases and 7 bases respectively, with 15 bases between them. This CDR3 has 15 amino acids. Per the germline V gene, CDR1 is MNHEY and CDR2 is SMNVEV (reference sequence). The CDR3 bases are TGTGCCAGCAGTTTAATGCGGGGAGTGGAGAATGAGCAGTTCTTC. This sequence encodes CASSLMRGVENEQFF.

The rearrangement uses TRBV28 and TRBJ2-3; a weak D match, TRBD1 (6 bases). The CDR3 covers 15 residues. CDR1 and CDR2 from the germline V gene are MDHEN and SYDVKM. V was clipped by 6 bases and J by 1 base, with 14 bases between them. CDR3 coding DNA: TGTGCCAGCAGCCCGGACAGCCCCGGCACAGATACGCAGTATTTT. This sequence encodes CASSPDSPGTDTQYF.

The chain uses TRBV4-1 and TRBJ1-3; D is unclear. The V and J ends lost 1 base and 0 bases respectively, with 10 bases between them. Germline loops: CDR1 MGHRA, CDR2 YSYEKL. The CDR3 length is 16 residues. The DNA of the CDR3 is TGCGCCAGCAGCCAAGGGAGGGCTACCTCTGGAAACACCATATATTTT. Residues: CASSQGRATSGNTIYF.

The chain uses TRBV28 and TRBJ2-3; TRBD2 aligns across 10 bases. Germline lookup yields CDR1 MDHEN and CDR2 SYDVKM. V trimming: 2 bases; J trimming: 0 bases; junction bases outside the gene matches: 5. The CDR3 consists of 17 residues. The CDR3 loop is CASSLRTTSGSTDTQYF. CDR3 coding DNA: TGTGCCAGCAGTTTACGGACGACTAGCGGGAGCACAGATACGCAGTATTTT.

This chain uses TRBV11-3 with TRBJ2-2; 7 nucleotides match TRBD2. After removal of 3 bases from V and 4 bases from J, the junction contained 5 bases not matched to a gene. In germline, CDR1 is SGHNT, CDR2 YENEEA. CDR3 length equals 15 residues. CDR3 nucleotides: TGTGCCAGCAGCTTCGGGACTACCACCACCGGGGAGCTGTTTTTT. Amino acids: CASSFGTTTTGELFF.

This rearrangement joins TRBV29-1 to TRBJ2-5; 15 bases align to TRBD2. The CDR3 is 19 residues long. Looked up from germline, CDR1 is SQVTM and CDR2 is ANQGSEA. Losses at the gene ends were 4 bases for V and 2 bases for J; bases not matched to a gene: 14. CDR3: CSVVGSPGLAGGPQETQYF. The CDR3 nucleotides are TGCAGCGTTGTTGGGTCCCCGGGACTAGCGGGAGGCCCACAAGAGACCCAGTACTTC.

The chain uses TRBV9 and TRBJ1-2, with D uncertain. This CDR3 region has 13 residues. Germline-derived CDR1 and CDR2 are SGDLS and YYNGEE. V was clipped by 4 bases and J by 5 bases, with 12 bases between them. CDR3 DNA sequence: TGTGCCAGCAGCTCAACCGGGATGTATGGCTACACCTTC. Protein sequence: CASSSTGMYGYTF. The full variable domain, with the rest looked up from reference TRBV9 and TRBJ1-2, is DSGVTQTPKHLITATGQRVTLRCSPRSGDLSVYWYQQSLDQGLQFLIQYYNGEERAKGNILERFSAQQFPDLHSELNLSSLELGDSALYFCASSSTGMYGYTFGSGTRLTVV.

This clone occurred a few times. The CDR3: CASSLGRNEQYF. The CDR3 DNA follows: TGTGCCAGCAGTTTAGGGAGAAACGAGCAGTACTTC. V usage is TRBV6-6 and J usage is TRBJ2-7; D is perhaps TRBD2 (5 bases). The germline CDR1 and CDR2 sequences are MNHNY and SVGAGI (reference sequence). This CDR3 region has 12 residues. Trimming cost V 4 bases and J 5 bases, with 9 bases left between them.

The rearrangement links TRBV6-5 to TRBJ1-4; 8 bases agree with TRBD1. The CDR3 totals 15 residues. The junction had 6 bases not matched to a gene; V was cut back by 4 bases and J by 5 bases. From germline, CDR1 is MNHEY and CDR2 SVGAGI. In DNA form, the CDR3 reads TGTGCCAGCAGTTTTACCGGGACAGGAAATGAAAAACTGTTTTTT. Protein sequence: CASSFTGTGNEKLFF.

The V call is TRBV10-3, the J call TRBJ2-7; D call uncertain. V gave up 0 bases and J gave up 3 bases, with 12 bases separating them. The CDR3 spans 15 residues. Germline V lookup: CDR1 ENHRY, CDR2 SYGVKD. The CDR3 region has the DNA TGTGCCATCAGTGAGTCGGATAATTCGGGCTACGAGCAGTACTTC. Amino acids: CAISESDNSGYEQYF.

J is TRBJ2-1 and V is TRBV10-3, with 10 positions matching TRBD2. Germline-derived CDR1 and CDR2 are ENHRY and SYGVKD. The CDR3 is 15 residues long. V lost 4 bases, J lost 7 bases, and 7 bases stayed unmatched. CDR3 sequence: CAISALAGVWNEQFF. The CDR3 DNA sequence: TGTGCCATCAGTGCTCTAGCGGGAGTTTGGAATGAGCAGTTCTTC.

The genes are TRBV6-4 and TRBJ2-4; 8 bases match TRBD1. The junction had 10 bases not matched to a gene; V was cut back by 7 bases and J by 2 bases. CDR1 is MRHNA and CDR2 is SNTAGT in the germline V gene. The CDR3 is 16 amino acids. The CDR3 DNA reads TGTGCCAGCACCACCCCCGACAGGGGACCCAAAAACATTCAGTACTTC. Amino acids: CASTTPDRGPKNIQYF.

The CDR3 DNA sequence: TGTGCCAGCAGTTATCAGCGGGGGACCTACAATGAGCAGTTCTTC. Amino acid sequence: CASSYQRGTYNEQFF. V and J are TRBV27 and TRBJ2-1, with 8 positions matching TRBD2. Germline CDR1 and CDR2: MNHEY and SMNVEV (reference sequence). Losses at the gene ends were 4 bases for V and 2 bases for J; bases not matched to a gene: 4. There are 15 residues in the CDR3.

V usage is TRBV6-4 and J usage is TRBJ2-3; D possibly corresponds to TRBD2 (6 bases). The CDR3 is 17 residues long. In germline, CDR1 is MRHNA, CDR2 SNTAGT. V was clipped by 0 bases and J by 2 bases, with 15 bases between them. The CDR3 DNA follows: TGTGCCAGCAGTGACTCATTCGGGAGAGGCATCACAGATACGCAGTATTTT. Residues: CASSDSFGRGITDTQYF.

V gene TRBV6-6 combines with J gene TRBJ1-1; 9 bases agree with TRBD1. CDR3 length: 16 amino acids. Germline V gene sequence: CDR1 MNHNY, CDR2 SVGAGI (reference sequence). Losses at the gene ends were 5 bases for V and 1 base for J; bases not matched to a gene: 8. CDR3 DNA sequence: TGTGCCAGCAGTCCGGGGACAGGGAAGTCGAACACTGAAGCTTTCTTT. Its protein product is CASSPGTGKSNTEAFF.

The V gene is TRBV19, the J gene TRBJ2-2; D possibly corresponds to TRBD2 (6 bases). Germline values: CDR1 LNHDA, CDR2 SQIVND (reference sequence). V lost 8 bases, J lost 0 bases, and 10 bases lay in between. The CDR3 totals 14 residues. CDR3 amino acids: CASSGTSNTGELFF. In DNA, the CDR3 is TGTGCCAGTTCCGGGACTTCGAACACCGGGGAGCTGTTTTTT.

The rearrangement links TRBV7-8 to TRBJ1-2, with D possibly being TRBD1 (6 bases). Germline-derived CDR1 and CDR2 are SGHVS and FQNEAQ. This CDR3 spans 13 amino acids. Trimming removed 5 bases from V and 7 bases from J, with 14 bases in between. The CDR3 reads CASSPPGVSGYTF. CDR3 nucleotide sequence: TGTGCCAGCAGCCCGCCAGGGGTCTCTGGCTACACCTTC.

The J gene is TRBJ2-2, the V gene TRBV5-4, with 9 bases aligning to TRBD2. The J segment lost 4 bases and the V segment lost 4 bases, leaving 11 bases of the junction unmatched. The CDR3 has 17 residues. The germline V gene encodes CDR1 SGHNT and CDR2 YYREEE (reference sequence). In nucleotides, the CDR3 is TGTGCCAGCAGCCTCCCAGGTAGCGGGAGTACCACCGGGGAGCTGTTTTTT. Encoded protein: CASSLPGSGSTTGELFF. The full variable domain, in which reference TRBV5-4 and TRBJ2-2 provide the parts outside the CDR3, is ETGVTQSPTHLIKTRGQQVTLRCSSQSGHNTVSWYQQALGQGPQFIFQYYREEENGRGNFPPRFSGLQFPNYSSELNVNALELDDSALYLCASSLPGSGSTTGELFFGEGSRLTVL.

This rearrangement joins TRBV28 to TRBJ2-3; TRBD2 aligns across 9 bases. The V segment lost 8 bases and the J segment 2 bases; nucleotides outside the gene matches: 8. Germline CDR1 is MDHEN and CDR2 is SYDVKM. The CDR3 loop spans 15 amino acids. CDR3 amino acids: CASDPLAGPTDTQYF. The CDR3 region has the DNA TGTGCCAGCGACCCACTAGCGGGCCCCACAGATACGCAGTATTTT.

The chain couples TRBV18 to TRBJ1-2, with D uncertain. Trimming removed 2 bases at V and 2 bases at J, with 15 bases between. The CDR3 spans 16 residues. The germline gives CDR1 KGHSH, CDR2 LQKENI. The CDR3 region is CASSPSVQRPNYGYTF. The CDR3 bases are TGTGCCAGCTCACCAAGTGTACAGCGGCCAAACTATGGCTACACCTTC.

This sequence joins TRBV19 and TRBJ2-3; unclear D gene. The CDR3 has 13 residues. Germline loops: CDR1 LNHDA, CDR2 SQIVND (reference sequence). V was cut by 1 base and J by 3 bases, with 5 bases left in between. CDR3 loop: CASSIARTDTQYF. For the CDR3, the DNA is TGTGCCAGTAGTATAGCCAGAACAGATACGCAGTATTTT.